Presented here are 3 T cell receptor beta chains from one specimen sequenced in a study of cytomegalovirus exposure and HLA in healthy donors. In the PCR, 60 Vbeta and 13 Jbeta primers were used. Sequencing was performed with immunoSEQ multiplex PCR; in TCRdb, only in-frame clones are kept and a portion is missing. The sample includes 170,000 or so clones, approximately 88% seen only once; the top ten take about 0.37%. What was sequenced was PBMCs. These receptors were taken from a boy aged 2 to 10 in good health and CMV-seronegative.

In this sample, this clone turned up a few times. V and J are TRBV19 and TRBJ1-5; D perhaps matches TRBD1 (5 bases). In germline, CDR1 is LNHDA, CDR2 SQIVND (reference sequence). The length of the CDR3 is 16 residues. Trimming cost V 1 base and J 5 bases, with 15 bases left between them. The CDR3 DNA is TGTGCCAGTAGTATAGGAGGCAGGGCAGGGTATCAGCCCCAGCATTTT. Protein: CASSIGGRAGYQPQHF. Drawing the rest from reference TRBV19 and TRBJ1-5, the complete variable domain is DGGITQSPKYLFRKEGQNVTLSCEQNLNHDAMYWYRQDPGQGLRLIYYSQIVNDFQKGDIAEGYSVSREKKESFPLTVTSAQKNPTAFYLCASSIGGRAGYQPQHFGDGTRLSIL.

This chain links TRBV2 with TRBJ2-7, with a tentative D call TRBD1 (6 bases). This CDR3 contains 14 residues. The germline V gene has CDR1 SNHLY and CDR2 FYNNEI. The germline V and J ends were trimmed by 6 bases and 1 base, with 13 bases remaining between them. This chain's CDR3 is CASSWTEGSYEQYF. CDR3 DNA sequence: TGTGCCAGCAGCTGGACAGAAGGATCCTACGAGCAGTACTTC.

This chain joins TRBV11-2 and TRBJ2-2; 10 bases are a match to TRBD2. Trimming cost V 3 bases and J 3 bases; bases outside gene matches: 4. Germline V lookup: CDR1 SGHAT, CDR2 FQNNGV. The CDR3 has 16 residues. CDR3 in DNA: TGTGCCAGCAGCTTGAGCGGGAGGGCTGACACCGGGGAGCTGTTTTTT. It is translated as CASSLSGRADTGELFF.